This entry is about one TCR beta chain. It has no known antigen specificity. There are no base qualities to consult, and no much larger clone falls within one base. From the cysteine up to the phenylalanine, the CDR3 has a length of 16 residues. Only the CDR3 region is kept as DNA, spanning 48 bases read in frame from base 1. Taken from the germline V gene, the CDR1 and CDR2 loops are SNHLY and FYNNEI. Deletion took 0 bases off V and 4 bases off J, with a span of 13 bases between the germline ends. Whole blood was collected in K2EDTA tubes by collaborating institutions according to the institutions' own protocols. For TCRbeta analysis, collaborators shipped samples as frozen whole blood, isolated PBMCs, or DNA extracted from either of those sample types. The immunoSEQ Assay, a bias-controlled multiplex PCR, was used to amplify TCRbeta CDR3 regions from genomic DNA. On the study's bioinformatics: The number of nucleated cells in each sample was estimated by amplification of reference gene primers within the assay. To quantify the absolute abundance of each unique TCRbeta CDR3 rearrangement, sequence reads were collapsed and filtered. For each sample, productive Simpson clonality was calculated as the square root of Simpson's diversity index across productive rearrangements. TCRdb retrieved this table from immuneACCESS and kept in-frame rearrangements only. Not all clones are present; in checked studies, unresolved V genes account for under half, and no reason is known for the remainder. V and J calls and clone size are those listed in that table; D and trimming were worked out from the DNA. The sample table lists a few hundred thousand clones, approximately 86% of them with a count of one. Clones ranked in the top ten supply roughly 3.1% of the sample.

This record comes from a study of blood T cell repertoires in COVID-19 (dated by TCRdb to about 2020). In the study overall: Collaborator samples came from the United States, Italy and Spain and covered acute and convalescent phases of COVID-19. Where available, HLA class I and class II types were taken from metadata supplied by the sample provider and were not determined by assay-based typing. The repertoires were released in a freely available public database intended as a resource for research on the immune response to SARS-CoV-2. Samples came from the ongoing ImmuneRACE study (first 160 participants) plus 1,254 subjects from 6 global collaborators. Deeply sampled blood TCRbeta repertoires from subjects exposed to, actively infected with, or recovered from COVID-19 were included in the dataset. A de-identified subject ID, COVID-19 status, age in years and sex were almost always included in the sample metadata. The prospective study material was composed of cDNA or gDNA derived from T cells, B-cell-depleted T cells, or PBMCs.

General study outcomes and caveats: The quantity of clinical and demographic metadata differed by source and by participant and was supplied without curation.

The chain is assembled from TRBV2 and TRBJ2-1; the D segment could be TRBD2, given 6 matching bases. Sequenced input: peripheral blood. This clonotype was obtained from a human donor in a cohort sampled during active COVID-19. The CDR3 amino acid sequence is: CASSEAGGAAYNEQFF. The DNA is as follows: TGTGCCAGCAGTGAAGCGGGCGGGGCCGCTTACAATGAGCAGTTCTTC. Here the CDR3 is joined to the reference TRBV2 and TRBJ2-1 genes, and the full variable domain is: EPEVTQTPSHQVTQMGQEVILRCVPISNHLYFYWYRQILGQKVEFLVSFYNNEISEKSEIFDDQFSVERPDGSNFTLKIRSTKLEDSAMYFCASSEAGGAAYNEQFFGPGTRLTVL.